This T cell receptor (beta chain) was recorded in a study of T cells in severe cutaneous drug reactions. Points from the study as a whole: One public TCRbeta CDR3 appeared in all seven blister samples, averaging around 14%.

The patients sequenced had a carbamazepine-induced Stevens-Johnson syndrome or toxic epidermal necrolysis reaction. Looked up from germline, CDR1 is DFQATT and CDR2 is SNEGSKA (reference sequence). The CDR3 is 13 residues long. Note on this clonotype: The antigen remains undetermined.

The iRepertoire multiplex PCR system with TCR subtype-specific primers built both bulk and single-cell libraries. Input for bulk TCR libraries: roughly 90-500 ng RNA per sample. TCRdb reprocessed the multiplex PCR reads, with one entry per CDR3 protein and no DNA. Its table lists approximately 9,700 distinct CDR3 sequences. Material for sequencing was cells from a skin blister. The rearrangement links TRBV20-1 to TRBJ2-5; lacking DNA, the TRBD1 call made by TCRdb goes unchecked. This sequence originates from a human donor with Stevens-Johnson syndrome, a severe cutaneous drug reaction. The CDR3 here is CSARQPGLETQYF.